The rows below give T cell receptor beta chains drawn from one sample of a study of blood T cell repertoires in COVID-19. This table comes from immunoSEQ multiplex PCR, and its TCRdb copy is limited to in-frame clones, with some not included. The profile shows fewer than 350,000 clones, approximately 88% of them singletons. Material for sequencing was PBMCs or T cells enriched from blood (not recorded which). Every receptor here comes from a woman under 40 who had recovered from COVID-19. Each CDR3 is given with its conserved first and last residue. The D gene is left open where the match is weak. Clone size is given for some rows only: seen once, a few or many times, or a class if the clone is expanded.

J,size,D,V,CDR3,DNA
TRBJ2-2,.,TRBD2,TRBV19,CASISSFGLAGTGELFF,TGTGCCAGTATCTCCTCTTTTGGGCTAGCGGGCACCGGGGAGCTGTTTTTT
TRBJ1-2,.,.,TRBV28,CASSFRGYGYTF,TGTGCCAGCAGTTTCCGCGGGTATGGCTACACCTTC
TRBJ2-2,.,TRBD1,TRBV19,CASSLGTGGPNTGELFF,TGTGCCAGTAGTCTTGGGACAGGGGGCCCCAACACCGGGGAGCTGTTTTTT
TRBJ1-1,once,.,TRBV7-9,CASSLDLLGEAFF,TGTGCCAGCAGCTTAGATCTTCTCGGTGAAGCTTTCTTT
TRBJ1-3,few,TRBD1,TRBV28,CASSPPGGWGNTIYF,TGTGCCAGCAGCCCTCCAGGGGGCTGGGGAAACACCATATATTTT
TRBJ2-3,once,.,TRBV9,CASSRVGMADTQYF,TGTGCCAGCTCCCGGGTCGGGATGGCAGATACGCAGTATTTT
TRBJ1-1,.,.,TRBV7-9,CASSPIWRRAEAFF,TGTGCCAGCAGCCCTATTTGGAGACGCGCTGAAGCTTTCTTT
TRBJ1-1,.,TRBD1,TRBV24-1,CATRDRLNTEAFF,TGTGCCACCCGGGACAGGCTGAACACTGAAGCTTTCTTT
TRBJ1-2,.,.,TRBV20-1,CSASKGGGYTF,TGCAGTGCTAGTAAAGGAGGCGGCTACACCTTC
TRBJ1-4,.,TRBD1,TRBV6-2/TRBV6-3,CASSSGTGSEKLFF,TGTGCCAGCAGTTCCGGGACAGGATCCGAAAAACTGTTTTTT
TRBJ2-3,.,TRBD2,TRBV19,CASSTLAGGGTDTQYF,TGTGCCAGTAGTACATTAGCGGGGGGGGGCACAGATACGCAGTATTTT
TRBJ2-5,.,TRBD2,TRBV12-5,CASGIRGGDPGEETQYF,TGTGCTAGTGGTATTCGGGGGGGCGACCCCGGGGAAGAGACCCAGTACTTC
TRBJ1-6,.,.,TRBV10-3,CAISESIGLGANNSPLHF,TGTGCCATCAGTGAGTCCATAGGTTTGGGGGCTAATAATTCACCCCTCCACTTT
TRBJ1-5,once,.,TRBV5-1,CASSPDGGRTSNQPQHF,TGCGCCAGCAGCCCCGACGGAGGACGAACAAGCAATCAGCCCCAGCATTTT
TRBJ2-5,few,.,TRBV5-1,CASSFGQTQETQYF,TGCGCCAGCAGCTTCGGACAGACCCAAGAGACCCAGTACTTC
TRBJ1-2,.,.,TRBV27,CASSFGSGYGYTF,TGTGCCAGCAGTTTTGGGTCGGGCTATGGCTACACCTTC
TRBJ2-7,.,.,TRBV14,CASSDSLYEQYF,TGTGCCAGCAGCGACAGCCTTTACGAGCAGTACTTC
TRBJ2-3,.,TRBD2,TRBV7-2,CASSLGGGWRGGRADTQYF,TGTGCCAGCAGCTTAGGTGGCGGCTGGCGGGGGGGGAGGGCAGATACGCAGTATTTT
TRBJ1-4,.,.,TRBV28,CASQRSQGEKLFF,TGTGCCAGCCAACGGAGTCAGGGTGAAAAACTGTTTTTT
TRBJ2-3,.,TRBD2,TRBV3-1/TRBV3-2,CASSLRTSGVSTDTQYF,TGTGCCAGCAGCCTTCGTACTAGCGGAGTTAGCACAGATACGCAGTATTTT
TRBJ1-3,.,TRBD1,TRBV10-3,CAISESTQTGTGNTIYF,TGTGCCATCAGTGAGTCGACCCAGACAGGGACTGGAAACACCATATATTTT
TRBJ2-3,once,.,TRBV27,CASTGLGTQYF,TGTGCCAGCACCGGACTGGGTACGCAGTATTTT
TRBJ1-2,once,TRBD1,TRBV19,CASNSGQRYAYGYTF,TGTGCCAGTAACTCGGGACAGCGTTACGCATATGGCTACACCTTC
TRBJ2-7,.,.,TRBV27,CASSFGGGPLRKQYF,TGTGCCAGCAGTTTCGGAGGTGGACCTCTTAGAAAGCAGTACTTC
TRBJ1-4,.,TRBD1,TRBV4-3,CASSQGARGSTNEKLFF,TGCGCCAGCAGCCAAGGTGCCAGGGGGTCAACTAATGAAAAACTGTTTTTT
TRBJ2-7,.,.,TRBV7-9,CASTQDYREQYF,TGTGCCAGCACCCAAGATTATCGCGAGCAGTACTTC
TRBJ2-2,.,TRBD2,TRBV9,CASSVATSGPGELFF,TGTGCCAGCAGCGTAGCCACTAGCGGTCCCGGGGAGCTGTTTTTT
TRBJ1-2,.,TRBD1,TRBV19,CASRNRTGSNYGYTF,TGTGCCAGTAGAAACAGGACAGGGTCTAACTATGGCTACACCTTC
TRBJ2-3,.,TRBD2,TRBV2,CASTPFLRAGVDTQYF,TGTGCCAGCACCCCTTTCCTTAGAGCGGGGGTGGATACGCAGTATTTT
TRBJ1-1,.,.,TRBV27,CASSHGAGVGNTEAFF,TGTGCCAGCAGTCATGGGGCAGGGGTGGGGAACACTGAAGCTTTCTTT
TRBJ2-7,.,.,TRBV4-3,CASSQGPNYYEQYF,TGCGCCAGCAGCCAAGGTCCCAACTACTACGAGCAGTACTTC
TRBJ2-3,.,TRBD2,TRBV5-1,CASSSTSGEDTQYF,TGCGCCAGCAGCTCCACTAGCGGGGAGGATACGCAGTATTTT
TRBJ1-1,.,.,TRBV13,CASSLGQDRRAFF,TGTGCCAGCAGCTTAGGACAAGACAGGCGAGCTTTCTTT
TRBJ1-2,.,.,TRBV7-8,CASSSVSRGGYTF,TGTGCCAGCAGCTCCGTGTCGAGGGGGGGCTACACCTTC
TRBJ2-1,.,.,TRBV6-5,CASSYSSIAGEQFF,TGTGCCAGCAGTTACTCTTCCATAGCTGGTGAGCAGTTCTTC
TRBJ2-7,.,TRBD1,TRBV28,CATGQGADSYEQYF,TGTGCCACCGGACAGGGGGCGGATTCCTACGAGCAGTACTTC
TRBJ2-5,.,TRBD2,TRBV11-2,CASSLTFAGLAGEAETQYF,TGTGCCAGCAGCTTAACTTTCGCGGGACTAGCGGGAGAGGCAGAGACCCAGTACTTC
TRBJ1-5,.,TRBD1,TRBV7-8,CASSLKGGQPQHF,TGTGCCAGCAGCTTAAAAGGGGGCCAGCCCCAGCATTTT
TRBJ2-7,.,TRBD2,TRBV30,CAWTETNLQAGSNEQYF,TGTGCCTGGACTGAAACAAACCTCCAAGCGGGATCTAACGAGCAGTACTTC
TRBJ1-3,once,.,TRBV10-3,CATLEGNTIYF,TGTGCCACCCTAGAGGGAAACACCATATATTTT
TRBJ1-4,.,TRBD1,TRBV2,CASSTGTGHGKLFF,TGTGCCAGCAGTACCGGGACAGGGCATGGAAAACTGTTTTTT
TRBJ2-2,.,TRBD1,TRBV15,CATRTGVSGELFF,TGTGCCACCAGAACAGGGGTCTCCGGGGAGCTGTTTTTT
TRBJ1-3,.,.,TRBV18,CASSPLTGSGNTIYF,TGTGCCAGCTCACCACTGACAGGATCTGGAAACACCATATATTTT
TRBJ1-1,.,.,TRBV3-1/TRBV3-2,CASSQERGRRAFF,TGTGCCAGCAGCCAAGAGCGGGGGCGCCGAGCTTTCTTT
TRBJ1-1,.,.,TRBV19,CASSSSGTPNTEAFF,TGTGCCAGTAGTTCATCCGGGACACCGAACACTGAAGCTTTCTTT
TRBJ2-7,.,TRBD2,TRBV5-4,CASSFTSESYEQYF,TGTGCCAGCAGCTTTACTAGCGAAAGCTACGAGCAGTACTTC
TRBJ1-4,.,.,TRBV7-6,CASSVGGGPEKLFF,TGTGCCAGCAGCGTCGGAGGTGGTCCTGAAAAACTGTTTTTT
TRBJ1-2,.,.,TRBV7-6,CASSPAGGLSYGYTF,TGTGCCAGCAGCCCCGCCGGAGGTCTTAGCTATGGCTACACCTTC
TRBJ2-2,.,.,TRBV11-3,CASSLGGTPVNTGELFF,TGTGCCAGCAGCTTAGGAGGGACACCAGTGAACACCGGGGAGCTGTTTTTT
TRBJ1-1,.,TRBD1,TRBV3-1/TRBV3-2,CASSQAGTGATEAFF,TGTGCCAGCAGCCAGGCCGGGACAGGGGCCACTGAAGCTTTCTTT
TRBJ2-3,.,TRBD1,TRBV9,CASSSDRTYRTDTQYF,TGTGCCAGCAGCTCGGACAGGACTTATCGCACAGATACGCAGTATTTT
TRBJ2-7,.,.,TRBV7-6,CASSFGASPYEQYF,TGTGCCAGCAGCTTTGGGGCCAGTCCCTACGAGCAGTACTTC